One sample yielded the 28 T cell receptor beta chains listed below, sequenced in a study of PD-L1 blockade in urothelial cancer. The method was immunoSEQ multiplex PCR; TCRdb's version includes in-frame clones alone and lacks a portion of them. Among about 84,000 clones listed, 82% were seen once. The sequences come from PBMCs, collected around atezolizumab (anti-PD-L1) treatment. All receptors come from a man in his 70s with urothelial cancer.

In this sample, this clone turned up many times. The genes are TRBV5-4 and TRBJ1-6; D is undetermined. Germline-derived CDR1 and CDR2 are SGHNT and YYREEE (reference sequence). V lost 1 base to trimming and J lost 7 bases, with 12 bases between them. The length of the CDR3 is 15 residues. CDR3 sequence: CASSLLSFGNSPLHF. CDR3 DNA: TGTGCCAGCAGCTTGTTGAGCTTCGGGAATTCACCCCTCCACTTT.

The chain has TRBV5-1 and TRBJ2-6; D is unresolved. The CDR3 contains 18 residues. The V end lost 1 base, the J end lost 0 bases, and 14 bases lay between the germline ends. CDR1 is SGHRS, CDR2 YFSETQ, per germline. The CDR3 region has the DNA TGCGCCAGCAGCTTGAGCCCAGAGGCCTACTCTGGGGCCAACGTCCTGACTTTC. It translates to CASSLSPEAYSGANVLTF.

The V gene is TRBV30, the J gene TRBJ2-7, with D unresolved. Germline V lookup: CDR1 GTSNPN, CDR2 SVGIG (reference sequence). The CDR3 is made up of 16 amino acids. Trimming took 1 base from V and 0 from J, leaving 16 bases between them. This CDR3 reads CAWSAVERVTSYEQYF. DNA for the CDR3: TGTGCCTGGAGTGCGGTAGAGAGAGTTACCTCCTACGAGCAGTACTTC.

The V call is TRBV19, the J call TRBJ1-1, with a possible D match to TRBD1 (5 bases). The length of the CDR3 is 14 residues. Germline V gene data show CDR1 as LNHDA and CDR2 as SQIVND (reference sequence). The ends were cut back, 4 bases at V and 2 bases at J, with 11 bases in the middle. The CDR3 DNA is TGTGCCAGTAGTACACCGCAGGGAAACACTGAAGCTTTCTTT. Its translation is CASSTPQGNTEAFF.

The J gene is TRBJ2-7, the V gene TRBV5-3; a possible D gene is TRBD1 (5 bases). TRBV5-3 is an ORF for which the function is uncertain. The CDR3 is 15 amino acids. V dropped 1 base and J dropped 7 bases, with 18 bases sitting between them. The CDR3 DNA reads TGTGCCAGAAGCTTGCACCTCCGGCAGGGCAGGGAGCAGTACTTC. This codes for CARSLHLRQGREQYF.

The CDR3 protein is CASRRGQAAETQYF. The CDR3 DNA sequence: TGTGCCAGCAGGAGGGGACAGGCGGCTGAGACCCAGTACTTC. This chain joins TRBV11-3 and TRBJ2-5, with 8 bases identical to TRBD1. Trimming cost V 6 bases and J 5 bases; bases outside gene matches: 8. Germline V CDR1 and CDR2: SGHNT, YENEEA. This CDR3 is built from 14 residues.

The V gene is TRBV6-5, the J gene TRBJ1-1; 9 positions agree with TRBD1. Germline assignment: CDR1 MNHEY and CDR2 SVGAGI. The CDR3 length is 15 residues. J was trimmed by 4 bases and V by 6 bases; bases with no gene match: 9. The CDR3 DNA reads as TGTGCCAGCAGCCTACAGGGGGCCTCGGCCACTGAAGCTTTCTTT. Protein: CASSLQGASATEAFF.

The V gene is TRBV5-6, the J gene TRBJ2-1; TRBD2 matches 8 bases. J gave up 9 bases and V 4 bases, and 12 bases lay outside the gene matches. This CDR3 has 15 residues. Germline values: CDR1 SGHDT, CDR2 YYEEEE. CDR3 amino acids: CASSPGGGGFGEQFF. The CDR3 DNA follows: TGTGCCAGCAGCCCGGGGGGCGGGGGGTTCGGTGAGCAGTTCTTC.

The gene calls are TRBV5-1 and TRBJ1-1, with D perhaps matching TRBD1 (5 bases). V was shortened by 5 bases and J by 0 bases, with 17 bases between the two germline ends. The CDR3 runs to 16 residues. Germline V gives CDR1 SGHRS, CDR2 YFSETQ. The DNA for the CDR3 is TGCGCCAGCAGGGATGGTCAGGGTATGATGAACACTGAAGCTTTCTTT. Translation gives CASRDGQGMMNTEAFF.

DNA for the CDR3: TGTGCCAGCTCACCAGGAGACGTACCGACAGATGTAGCCAAAAACATTCAGTACTTC. Its protein is CASSPGDVPTDVAKNIQYF. J is TRBJ2-4 and V is TRBV18, with D perhaps TRBD1 (5 bases). This CDR3 comprises 19 residues. Trimming pared 2 bases from V and 0 bases from J, leaving 20 bases between. Germline V CDR1 and CDR2: KGHSH, LQKENI.

This clone was picked up a small number of times. The V call is TRBV11-3, the J call TRBJ1-1, with D unresolved. CDR3 length: 15 residues. From germline, CDR1 is SGHNT and CDR2 YENEEA. V was shortened by 2 bases and J by 4 bases, with 14 bases between the two germline ends. Written as DNA, the CDR3 is TGTGCCAGCAGCTTACCACCGGATAGAGGCACTGAAGCTTTCTTT. Protein product: CASSLPPDRGTEAFF.

This clone was counted a few times. The chain joins TRBV7-9 to TRBJ2-1; TRBD2 aligns across 11 bases. V trimming: 5 bases; J trimming: 0 bases; junction bases outside the gene matches: 12. Germline V gene data show CDR1 as SEHNR and CDR2 as FQNEAQ (reference sequence). The CDR3 consists of 19 residues. The CDR3 region has the DNA TGTGCCAGCAGCACCCGACTAGCGGGGCCTCTTAGCTCCTACAATGAGCAGTTCTTC. It codes for CASSTRLAGPLSSYNEQFF.

This chain connects TRBV29-1 to TRBJ1-5; D gene ambiguous. The CDR3 has 14 residues. Trimming removed 7 bases from V and 0 bases from J, with 13 bases in between. CDR1 and CDR2 from the germline V gene are SQVTM and ANQGSEA. CDR3 nucleotides: TGCAGCGCCGCGGGCGGGAATAGCAATCAGCCCCAGCATTTT. Its protein is CSAAGGNSNQPQHF.

The chain is built from TRBV2 and TRBJ1-1; 11 bases map to TRBD1. The J segment lost 7 bases and the V segment lost 6 bases, leaving 4 bases of the junction unmatched. In germline, CDR1 is SNHLY, CDR2 FYNNEI. This CDR3 comprises 13 residues. The CDR3 DNA follows: TGTGCCAGCAGCGGACAGGGGGCGATTGAAGCTTTCTTT. This codes for CASSGQGAIEAFF.

This clone was recorded once. The chain employs TRBV2 and TRBJ1-1; 7 bases match TRBD1. Germline lookup yields CDR1 SNHLY and CDR2 FYNNEI. Trimming cost V 2 bases and J 0 bases; bases outside gene matches: 3. The CDR3 loop spans 15 amino acids. CDR3 nucleotide sequence: TGTGCCAGCAGTGAATTGGGACAGATGAACACTGAAGCTTTCTTT. Translating it yields CASSELGQMNTEAFF.

CDR3 protein: CASSSGGDYNEQFF. The CDR3 nucleotides read TGTGCCAGCAGCTCCGGGGGAGACTACAATGAGCAGTTCTTC. The V gene is TRBV7-3, the J gene TRBJ2-1; a possible D gene is TRBD2 (6 bases). Trimming shortened V by 4 bases and J by 3 bases, and 10 bases separated the two germline ends. CDR3 length: 14 amino acids. Germline V lookup: CDR1 SGHTA, CDR2 FQGTGA.

V is TRBV28 and J is TRBJ1-1; 8 bases are a match to TRBD1. Trimming removed 4 bases from V and 8 bases from J; junction bases left unmatched: 6. CDR1 MDHEN and CDR2 SYDVKM come from the germline V gene. The CDR3 loop spans 13 amino acids. CDR3 loop: CASSYQGAREAFF. DNA for the CDR3: TGTGCCAGCAGTTACCAGGGGGCGCGGGAAGCTTTCTTT.

In its sample, this clone was seen once. The chain recombines TRBV23-1 with TRBJ2-7; D perhaps matches TRBD1 (5 bases). TRBV23-1 qualifies as an ORF whose function is uncertain. The V gene lost 8 bases and the J gene lost 8 bases, with 22 bases spanning the gap. The CDR3 has 14 amino acids. CDR3 protein: CASGAEEQSTKQYF. The CDR3 bases are TGCGCCAGCGGGGCAGAGGAACAGTCTACGAAGCAGTACTTC.

The chain combines TRBV29-1 with TRBJ2-4; the D is unclear. Germline values: CDR1 SQVTM, CDR2 ANQGSEA. Trimming left V 1 base short and J 6 bases short, with 10 bases between. This CDR3 comprises 13 residues. CDR3 loop: CSVEGPVPNIQYF. The CDR3 nucleotides read TGCAGCGTTGAAGGTCCAGTCCCAAACATTCAGTACTTC.

The J gene is TRBJ1-6, the V gene TRBV15; TRBD1 matches 10 bases. The trim removed 9 bases at V and 14 bases at J, leaving 13 bases unmatched. The CDR3 runs 14 residues. Per germline, CDR1 LNHNV and CDR2 YYDKDF (reference sequence). The CDR3 loop reads CATRGWDRGLALHF. DNA for the CDR3: TGTGCCACTCGGGGCTGGGACAGGGGTTTAGCCCTCCACTTT. Together with reference TRBV15 and TRBJ1-6, the CDR3 gives the full variable domain: DAMVIQNPRYQVTQFGKPVTLSCSQTLNHNVMYWYQQKSSQAPKLLFHYYDKDFNNEADTPDNFQSRRPNTSFCFLDIRSPGLGDTAMYLCATRGWDRGLALHFGNGTRLTVT.

The chain combines TRBV9 with TRBJ2-7; 8 nucleotides line up with TRBD2. Germline CDR1 and CDR2: SGDLS and YYNGEE. The CDR3 consists of 16 residues. Unmatched junction bases numbered 9, after V lost 2 bases and J lost 2 bases. The CDR3 loop is CASSVGPTSATYEQYF. The CDR3 DNA reads as TGTGCCAGCAGCGTGGGGCCGACTAGCGCAACCTACGAGCAGTACTTC.

As regards this clone: Other DNA sequences of this sample code for an identical CDR3. This CDR3 is CASSRRQGLDTEAFF. Here the CDR3 DNA reads TGTGCCAGCAGCCGTAGACAGGGCCTGGACACTGAAGCTTTCTTT. The V call is TRBV6-5, the J call TRBJ1-1, with TRBD1 matching over 7 bases. This CDR3 contains 15 residues. CDR1 is MNHEY, CDR2 SVGAGI, per germline. Unmatched junction bases numbered 10, after V lost 6 bases and J lost 3 bases.

The chain carries TRBV7-3 and TRBJ2-1; D gene uncertain. Germline V CDR1 and CDR2: SGHTA, FQGTGA. Trimming left V 4 bases short and J 6 bases short, with 10 bases between. The CDR3 sequence is 13 residues long. CDR3 DNA: TGTGCCAGCAGCTCCGACAAGGTCAATGAGCAGTTCTTC. Protein: CASSSDKVNEQFF. The variable domain in full, completed from reference TRBV7-3 and TRBJ2-1, reads GAGVSQTPSNKVTEKGKYVELRCDPISGHTALYWYRQSLGQGPEFLIYFQGTGAADDSGLPNDRFFAVRPEGSVSTLKIQRTERGDSAVYLCASSSDKVNEQFFGPGTRLTVL.

The chain couples TRBV29-1 to TRBJ2-7, with 10 bases fitting TRBD2. The CDR3 is 13 amino acids. CDR1 and CDR2 from the germline V gene are SQVTM and ANQGSEA. V lost 3 bases to trimming and J lost 3 bases; unmatched junction nucleotides: 2. The DNA of the CDR3 is TGCAGCGTTGAGACTAGCGGGCTCTACGAGCAGTACTTC. Translation: CSVETSGLYEQYF.

The sample holds one count of this clone. This chain links TRBV5-8 with TRBJ1-1; unclear D gene. V was trimmed by 4 bases and J by 2 bases, leaving 18 bases between them. CDR3 length equals 16 residues. In germline, CDR1 is SGHTS, CDR2 YDEGEE. CDR3 bases: TGTGCCAGCAGCACCTTCGACGGACGGGGAAACACTGAAGCTTTCTTT. Its translation: CASSTFDGRGNTEAFF.

The chain uses TRBV19 and TRBJ1-1, with D perhaps matching TRBD1 (5 bases). V shed 3 bases and J shed 3 bases, with 11 bases lying between them. Germline values: CDR1 LNHDA, CDR2 SQIVND (reference sequence). The CDR3 totals 14 residues. The CDR3 loop is CASSIRGGDTEAFF. As DNA, the CDR3 is TGTGCCAGTAGTATTAGGGGTGGGGACACTGAAGCTTTCTTT.

This chain uses TRBV9 with TRBJ1-5; D not certain. V was pared by 4 bases and J by 4 bases, with 12 bases between. This CDR3 comprises 14 residues. Germline assignment: CDR1 SGDLS and CDR2 YYNGEE. CDR3 in DNA: TGTGCCAGCAGCCCCCGACCGGGAAATCAGCCCCAGCATTTT. Translated: CASSPRPGNQPQHF.

This sequence joins TRBV9 and TRBJ1-5; D gene ambiguous. The V end was cut by 0 bases, the J end by 3 bases, with 10 bases between. The CDR3 runs 15 residues. Germline CDR1 reads SGDLS; CDR2 reads YYNGEE. The CDR3 here is CASSVASQHNQPQHF. DNA for the CDR3: TGTGCCAGCAGCGTAGCATCACAGCACAATCAGCCCCAGCATTTT.